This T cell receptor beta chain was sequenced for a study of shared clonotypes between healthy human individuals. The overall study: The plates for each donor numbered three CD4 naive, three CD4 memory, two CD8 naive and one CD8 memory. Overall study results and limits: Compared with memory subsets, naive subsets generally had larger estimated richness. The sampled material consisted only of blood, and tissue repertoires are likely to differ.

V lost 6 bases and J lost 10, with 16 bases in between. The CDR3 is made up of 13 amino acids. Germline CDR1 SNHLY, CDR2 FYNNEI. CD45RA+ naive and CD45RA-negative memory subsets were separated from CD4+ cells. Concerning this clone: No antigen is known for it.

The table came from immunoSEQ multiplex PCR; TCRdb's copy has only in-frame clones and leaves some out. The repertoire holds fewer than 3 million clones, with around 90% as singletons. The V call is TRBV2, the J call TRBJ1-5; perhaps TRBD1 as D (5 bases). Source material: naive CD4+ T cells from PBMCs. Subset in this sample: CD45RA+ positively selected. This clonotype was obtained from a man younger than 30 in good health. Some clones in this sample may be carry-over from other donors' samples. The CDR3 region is CASRGEGTGPQHF. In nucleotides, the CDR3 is TGTGCCAGCAGGGGGGAAGGAACCGGACCCCAGCATTTT.